This T cell receptor (beta chain) was profiled in a study of T cell responses to AZD1222 COVID-19 vaccine. Produced via immunoSEQ multiplex PCR; TCRdb's table is partial and in-frame only. The sample includes 75,000 to 100,000 clones, 90% of them seen just once. This clone was observed once. Its antigen is not identified. With V trimmed by 7 bases and J by 8 bases, 13 bases remained unmatched. The CDR3 sequence is 15 residues long. Germline V gene data show CDR1 as MDHEN and CDR2 as SYDVKM. Broader study findings: In a largely white British group with more females than males, clonal diversity was possibly underestimated. Dominant at 160-218 and 743-854, vaccine-associated CD4 TCRs also spanned spike.

Sequenced material: peripheral blood, taken on day 0 of AZD1222 vaccination. This chain links TRBV28 with TRBJ2-3, with 9 positions matching TRBD2. This sequence was found in an adult in good health. The CDR3 is CASTLGGAGGGTQYF. Here the CDR3 DNA reads TGTGCCAGCACTCTAGGCGGAGCGGGAGGTGGTACGCAGTATTTT.